These 7 T cell receptor beta chains originate from one sample sequenced in a study of blood T cell repertoires in COVID-19 (dated by TCRdb to the early 2020s). The receptor library was made with the immunoSEQ multiplex PCR assay. TCRdb carries this immuneACCESS record with in-frame sequences only. Its versions omit some clonotypes, under half of them owing to an unresolved V gene in the studies checked, with the rest unexplained. The sample data list about 110,000 clones, and approximately 80% of these were observed just once. The top ten hold 16% of the sample. Sequencing was performed on peripheral blood. The receptors come from a woman in her fifties or sixties with acute or convalescent COVID-19.

J is TRBJ2-5 and V is TRBV5-4, with 10 bases aligning to TRBD2. The CDR3 spans 15 residues. Germline-derived CDR1 and CDR2 are SGHNT and YYREEE (reference sequence). Trimming at V came to 4 bases and at J to 4 bases, leaving 7 bases not matched to a gene. The CDR3 coding sequence is TGTGCCAGCAGCCTCAGAGCGGGGGGGGGAGAGACCCAGTACTTC. Protein product: CASSLRAGGGETQYF.

The chain uses TRBV5-1 and TRBJ2-1, with 11 bases that match TRBD2. The CDR3 is 14 residues long. Germline CDR1 and CDR2: SGHRS and YFSETQ. V lost 0 bases, J lost 15 bases, and 8 bases stayed unmatched. The CDR3 bases are TGCGCCAGCAGCTTGGAGCTAGCGGGGGGTTTTCCGTTCTTC. This translates into CASSLELAGGFPFF.

V and J are TRBV29-1 and TRBJ1-1, with 8 positions matching TRBD1. The V and J ends lost 4 bases and 6 bases, in that order; junction bases with no gene match: 10. The CDR3 covers 14 residues. Germline V lookup: CDR1 SQVTM, CDR2 ANQGSEA. CDR3 amino acids: CSVVNQGASSEAFF. The CDR3 coding sequence is TGCAGCGTTGTTAACCAGGGGGCCTCTTCTGAAGCTTTCTTT. Based on the CDR3 plus reference TRBV29-1 and TRBJ1-1, the full variable domain is SAVISQKPSRDICQRGTSLTIQCQVDSQVTMMFWYRQQPGQSLTLIATANQGSEATYESGFVIDKFPISRPNLTFSTLTVSNMSPEDSSIYLCSVVNQGASSEAFFGQGTRLTVV.

The chain joins TRBV5-6 to TRBJ2-1; D not certain. Germline V lookup: CDR1 SGHDT, CDR2 YYEEEE. The CDR3 covers 13 residues. V was shortened by 1 base and J by 3 bases, with 5 bases between the two germline ends. The CDR3 bases are TGTGCCAGCAGCTTGACAAACTACAATGAGCAGTTCTTC. Its protein product is CASSLTNYNEQFF. Filled out from reference TRBV5-6 and TRBJ2-1, the complete variable domain reads DAGVTQSPTHLIKTRGQQVTLRCSPKSGHDTVSWYQQALGQGPQFIFQYYEEEERQRGNFPDRFSGHQFPNYSSELNVNALLLGDSALYLCASSLTNYNEQFFGPGTRLTVL.

The genes are TRBV5-6 and TRBJ2-5; TRBD1 aligns across 9 bases. CDR3 length: 14 amino acids. The germline gives CDR1 SGHDT, CDR2 YYEEEE. The V segment lost 6 bases and the J segment 1 base; nucleotides outside the gene matches: 4. CDR3 loop: CASNSQGAQETQYF. CDR3 nucleotide sequence: TGTGCCAGCAACTCACAGGGGGCCCAAGAGACCCAGTACTTC.

The CDR3 sequence is CASRDPIGRAVYNEQFF. The DNA of the CDR3 is TGTGCCAGCAGAGACCCCATTGGCAGGGCAGTCTACAATGAGCAGTTCTTC. The gene calls are TRBV11-2 and TRBJ2-1, with a weak D call TRBD1 (5 bases). Germline loops: CDR1 SGHAT, CDR2 FQNNGV. The CDR3 covers 17 residues. The ends were cut back, 6 bases at V and 3 bases at J, with 21 bases in the middle. Filled out from reference TRBV11-2 and TRBJ2-1, the complete variable domain reads EAGVAQSPRYKIIEKRQSVAFWCNPISGHATLYWYQQILGQGPKLLIQFQNNGVVDDSQLPKDRFSAERLKGVDSTLKIQPAKLEDSAVYLCASRDPIGRAVYNEQFFGPGTRLTVL.

The J gene is TRBJ2-7, the V gene TRBV3-1 (or the pseudogene TRBV3-2), with 7 bases that match TRBD1. The CDR3 sequence is 14 residues long. V lost 1 base and J lost 5; bases outside the gene matches: 5. Germline CDR1 reads LGHDT; CDR2 reads YNNKEL (reference sequence). DNA for the CDR3: TGTGCCAGCAGCCAAGGCTACAGGGGCAACGAGCAGTACTTC. Protein sequence: CASSQGYRGNEQYF.